One and the same sample provided the 6 T cell receptor beta chains below, sequenced in a study of Ad26.COV2.S vaccination and SARS-CoV-2 variants. Sequencing used immunoSEQ multiplex PCR; TCRdb keeps in-frame clones, though not all of them. The table records roughly 420,000 clones, roughly 89% of them present only once. Treatment here: about 20 received Ad26.COV2.S at low or high dose, single or two shots; about 5 received placebo; per-sample allocation not given. After the first vaccine or placebo injection, samples were drawn on day 63. The sample here was peripheral blood, taken in a trial of Ad26.COV2.S vaccine versus placebo. The receptors originated from a person between 18 and 60 years old who received the Ad26.COV2.S COVID-19 vaccine or a placebo.

The V and J genes are TRBV6-5 and TRBJ2-1; D unresolved. This CDR3 spans 14 amino acids. V shed 0 bases and J shed 5 bases, with 8 bases lying between them. Looked up from germline, CDR1 is MNHEY and CDR2 is SVGAGI. CDR3 amino acids: CASSYSQNDNEQFF. The CDR3 nucleotides are TGTGCCAGCAGTTACTCTCAGAACGACAATGAGCAGTTCTTC.

V gene TRBV13 combines with J gene TRBJ1-2; D is unclear. CDR1 and CDR2 from the germline V gene are PRHDT and FYEKMQ (reference sequence). Between the trimmed V and J ends, which lost 7 bases and 2 bases, there was a span of 14 bases. CDR3 length: 14 amino acids. Here the CDR3 reads CASTPRTGNYGYTF. In nucleotides, the CDR3 is TGTGCCAGCACACCACGGACGGGAAACTATGGCTACACCTTC.

The rearrangement uses TRBV5-4 and TRBJ2-1, with 11 bases lining up with TRBD2. This CDR3 has 16 amino acids. J gave up 9 bases and V 3 bases, and 11 bases lay outside the gene matches. Germline V gene lookup returns CDR1 SGHNT and CDR2 YYREEE (reference sequence). The CDR3 loop reads CASSSSSGRPSGEQFF. The CDR3 nucleotides read TGTGCCAGCAGCTCTTCTAGCGGGAGGCCTTCGGGTGAGCAGTTCTTC.

DNA for the CDR3: TGTGCCAGGTCTCATGGACAGGACAACACTGAAGCTTTCTTT. This codes for CARSHGQDNTEAFF. The chain has TRBV6-5 and TRBJ1-1, with 7 bases matching TRBD1. CDR3 size: 14 residues. Losses at the gene ends were 9 bases for V and 2 bases for J; bases not matched to a gene: 9. The V gene's germline CDR1 is MNHEY and CDR2 SVGAGI.

This clone was seen once. The chain couples TRBV9 to TRBJ2-2; a weak D match, TRBD1 (5 bases). Germline V gene lookup returns CDR1 SGDLS and CDR2 YYNGEE. CDR3 length equals 15 residues. Trimming removed 4 bases from V and 1 base from J, with 11 bases in between. CDR3 residues: CASSPRGQNTGELFF. In DNA form, the CDR3 reads TGTGCCAGCAGCCCGCGCGGACAGAACACCGGGGAGCTGTTTTTT.

The CDR3 DNA is TGTGCCAGCAGGCGGGGGGGCGTCTACAATGAGCAGTTCTTC. It encodes CASRRGGVYNEQFF. The chain couples TRBV4-2 to TRBJ2-1; 9 bases align to TRBD2. CDR3 size: 14 residues. J lost 3 bases, V lost 6 bases, and 3 bases had no gene match. Germline lookup yields CDR1 LGHNA and CDR2 YNFKEQ.